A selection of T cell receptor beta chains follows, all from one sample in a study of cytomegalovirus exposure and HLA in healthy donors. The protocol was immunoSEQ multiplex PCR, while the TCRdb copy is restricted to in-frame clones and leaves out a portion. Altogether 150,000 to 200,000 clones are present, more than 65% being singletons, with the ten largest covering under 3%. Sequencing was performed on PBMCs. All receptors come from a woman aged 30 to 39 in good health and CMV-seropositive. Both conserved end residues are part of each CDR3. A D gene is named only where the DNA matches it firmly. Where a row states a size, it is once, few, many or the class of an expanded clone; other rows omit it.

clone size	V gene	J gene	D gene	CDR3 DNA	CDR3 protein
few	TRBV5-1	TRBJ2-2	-	TGCGCCAGCAGCTTGTTGTCGGACACCGGGGAGCTGTTTTTT	CASSLLSDTGELFF
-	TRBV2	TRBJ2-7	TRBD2	TGTGCCAGCAGATTCACGGGGGGCGAGCAGTACTTC	CASRFTGGEQYF
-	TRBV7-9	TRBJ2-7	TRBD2	TGTGCCAGCAGCCCCCGGGGAGGGAGCTCCTACGAGCAGTACTTC	CASSPRGGSSYEQYF
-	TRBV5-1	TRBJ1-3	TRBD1	TGCGCCAGCAGCTGGACAGGGCAGAGGGGAAACACCATATATTTT	CASSWTGQRGNTIYF
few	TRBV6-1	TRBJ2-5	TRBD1	TGTGCCAGCTCTCCAGGGGGCGGGGAGACCCAGTACTTC	CASSPGGGETQYF
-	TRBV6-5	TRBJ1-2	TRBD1	TGTGCCAGCAGTAGGGACAGGGCCCTTTTCGGCTACACCTTC	CASSRDRALFGYTF
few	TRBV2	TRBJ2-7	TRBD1	TGTGCCAGCAGTTCCGGGACAGGCGATCGAGACTACGAGCAGTACTTC	CASSSGTGDRDYEQYF
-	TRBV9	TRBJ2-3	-	TGTGCCAGCAGCGTAGGGGGGGACAGTACCACAGATACGCAGTATTTT	CASSVGGDSTTDTQYF
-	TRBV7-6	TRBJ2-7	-	TGTGCCAGCAGCGTTATGGAAGGAGCCATCTACGAGCAGTACTTC	CASSVMEGAIYEQYF
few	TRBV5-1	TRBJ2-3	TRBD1	TGCGCCAGCAGCTGGGGGGACAGGGAGGCAGATACGCAGTATTTT	CASSWGDREADTQYF
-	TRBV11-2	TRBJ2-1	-	TGTGCCAGCAGCTTAGGTCGTATTGGCACCTCCTACAATGAGCAGTTCTTC	CASSLGRIGTSYNEQFF
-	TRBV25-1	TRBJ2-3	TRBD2	TGTGCCAGCAGTGAATGGGGGACTAGGGGAGATACGCAGTATTTT	CASSEWGTRGDTQYF
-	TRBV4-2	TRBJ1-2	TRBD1	TGTGCCAGCAGCCAAGACGAAGGACAGGCGTACTATGGCTACACCTTC	CASSQDEGQAYYGYTF
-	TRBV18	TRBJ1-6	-	TGTGCCAGCTCACCTGGGACACTTTCGAATTCACCCCTCCACTTT	CASSPGTLSNSPLHF
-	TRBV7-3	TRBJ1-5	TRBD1	TGTGCCAGCAGCCCCCAGGACAGGGGGCCTAGCAATCAGCCCCAGCATTTT	CASSPQDRGPSNQPQHF
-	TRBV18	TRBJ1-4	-	TGTGCCAGCTCACCTTCAGGTCGGGGTGGTGAAAAACTGTTTTTT	CASSPSGRGGEKLFF
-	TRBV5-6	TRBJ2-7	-	TGTGCCAGCAGCCCGACAGGCGGCGAGCAGTACTTC	CASSPTGGEQYF
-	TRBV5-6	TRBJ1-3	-	TGTGCCAGCAGCTTCTTCCCATCGCGATCTCTCTCTGGAAACACCATATATTTT	CASSFFPSRSLSGNTIYF
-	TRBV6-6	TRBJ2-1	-	TGTGCCAGCAGTTACGCGGATGAGCAGTTCTTC	CASSYADEQFF
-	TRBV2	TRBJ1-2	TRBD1	TGTGCCAGCGCCGGGACAGCCGAAAACTATGGCTACACCTTC	CASAGTAENYGYTF
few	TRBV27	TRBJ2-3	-	TGTGCCAGCAGTTTTCAAGGGGGCACAGATACGCAGTATTTT	CASSFQGGTDTQYF
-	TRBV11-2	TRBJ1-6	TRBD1	TGTGCCAGCAGCCGGGACAGGGCTGATTCACCCCTCCACTTT	CASSRDRADSPLHF
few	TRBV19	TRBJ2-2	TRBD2	TGTGCCACCCCTCGGGGGGACGCGAACACCGGGGAGCTGTTTTTT	CATPRGDANTGELFF
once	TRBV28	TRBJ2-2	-	TGTGCCAGCAGTTTACCCTCGACAGCCGATACCGGGGAGCTGTTTTTT	CASSLPSTADTGELFF
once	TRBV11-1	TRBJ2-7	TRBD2	TGTGCCAGCAGCTTAGCGGAGGGTAGCGGGGCGTTCTACGAGCAGTACTTC	CASSLAEGSGAFYEQYF
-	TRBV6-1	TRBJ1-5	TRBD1	TGTGCCAGCAGTGGGGACAGGTTGCGCAATCAGCCCCAGCATTTT	CASSGDRLRNQPQHF
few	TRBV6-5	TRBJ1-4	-	TGTGCCAGCAGGGCCGAGGTGGGAAAACTGTTTTTT	CASRAEVGKLFF
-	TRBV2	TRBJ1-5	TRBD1	TGTGCCATAGGAGGGACAGTTCCCAATCAGCCCCAGCATTTT	CAIGGTVPNQPQHF
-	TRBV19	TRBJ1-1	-	TGTGCCAGTAGTATGGGCAGAGTCACTGAAGCTTTCTTT	CASSMGRVTEAFF
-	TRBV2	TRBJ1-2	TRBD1	TGTGCCAGCAGTGAACGCAGGGGGCTAAACTATGGCTACACCTTC	CASSERRGLNYGYTF
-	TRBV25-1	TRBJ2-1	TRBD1	TGTGCCAGCAGTATCCCCCCCGGGACAGAACAGTTCTTC	CASSIPPGTEQFF
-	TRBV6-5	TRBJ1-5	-	TGTGCCAGCAGTTACTCGAGGGGGAATCAGCCCCAGCATTTT	CASSYSRGNQPQHF
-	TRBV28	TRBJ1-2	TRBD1	TGTGCCAGCGTGGAGCCGGGACAGATAGTCTATGGCTACACCTTC	CASVEPGQIVYGYTF
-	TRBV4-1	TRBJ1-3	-	TGCGCCAGCAGCCAGATCTTCGGACAAACTGGAAACACCATATATTTT	CASSQIFGQTGNTIYF
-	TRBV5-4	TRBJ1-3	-	TGTGCCAGCAGCCCGCGGACAGCGGCCTCTGGAAACACCATATATTTT	CASSPRTAASGNTIYF
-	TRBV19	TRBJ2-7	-	TGTGCCACCTTCTACCGAGGCGAGCAGTACTTC	CATFYRGEQYF
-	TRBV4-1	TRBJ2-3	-	TGCGCCAGCAGCCTTCGAACTCCGGGGGATACGCAGTATTTT	CASSLRTPGDTQYF
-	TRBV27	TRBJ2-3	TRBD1	TGTGCCAGCAGTTCGACAGGGGGTGGTGATACGCAGTATTTT	CASSSTGGGDTQYF
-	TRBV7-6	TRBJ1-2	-	TGTGCCAGCAGCCCGATCGGGGTCAGCTATGGCTACACCTTC	CASSPIGVSYGYTF
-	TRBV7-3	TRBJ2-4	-	TGTGCCAGCAGCTTGACAGTCCAAAACATTCAGTACTTC	CASSLTVQNIQYF
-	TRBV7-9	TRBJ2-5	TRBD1	TGTGCCAGCAGCCCGCTACCGGGACAGGGGACGTACTTC	CASSPLPGQGTYF
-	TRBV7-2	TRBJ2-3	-	TGTGCCAGCAACAAGGGGGGGGGCGGTAGCACAGATACGCAGTATTTT	CASNKGGGGSTDTQYF
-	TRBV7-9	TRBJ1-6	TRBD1	TGTGCCAGCAGCTACCTGACAGGGTCGCCCCTCCACTTT	CASSYLTGSPLHF
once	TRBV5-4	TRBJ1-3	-	TGTGCCAGCAGCTTAGGGACACCTTCGGGAAACACCATATATTTT	CASSLGTPSGNTIYF
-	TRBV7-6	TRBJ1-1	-	TGTGCCAGCAGCTTAGCCGGGGGGGGCAGGTCGAACACTGAAGCTTTCTTT	CASSLAGGGRSNTEAFF
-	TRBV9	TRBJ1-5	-	TGTGCCAGCACCTGGGGGAGGCGGCACAATCAGCCCCAGCATTTT	CASTWGRRHNQPQHF
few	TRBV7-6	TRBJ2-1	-	TGTGCCAGCAGCTTAGGGTTGTCAATGGAGCGTCCGTTCTTC	CASSLGLSMERPFF
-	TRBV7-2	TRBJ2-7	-	TGTGCCAGCAGCTTAAAACAGGGCTACGAGCAGTACTTC	CASSLKQGYEQYF
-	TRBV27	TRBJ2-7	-	TGTGCCAGCAGTTTCGGTCAGGCCAGCTCCTACGAGCAGTACTTC	CASSFGQASSYEQYF
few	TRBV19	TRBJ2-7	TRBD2	TGTGCCAGTAGTATAGCAGGCGGGGGGGCGTCCTACGAGCAGTACTTC	CASSIAGGGASYEQYF
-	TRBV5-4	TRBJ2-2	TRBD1	TGTGCCAGCAGCTGGGACAGTCCCACCGGGGAGCTGTTTTTT	CASSWDSPTGELFF